One sample yielded the 29 T cell receptor beta chains listed below, sequenced in a study of T cells in Graves' hyperthyroidism and ophthalmopathy. Amplified regions were TCR beta CDR3 sequences from RNA transcripts. The HTBI primer set was used in a first-round RT-PCR of the TCR CDR3. TCRdb analysed the multiplex PCR reads with MiXCR anew, one entry per CDR3 protein. The sample holds hundreds of thousands of distinct CDR3 sequences; more than 15% are singletons and the top ten take 7.5% to 9%. The specimen sequenced was blood. These receptors originate from a woman between 18 and 29 years old with Graves' hyperthyroidism.

This clonotype appeared a few times. This chain connects TRBV5-1 to TRBJ1-2; 7 bases are a match to TRBD1. Germline loops: CDR1 SGHRS, CDR2 YFSETQ. The CDR3 runs to 15 residues. V was pared by 0 bases and J by 4 bases, with 6 bases of the junction left unmatched. The CDR3 reads CASSLDDRVGYGYTF. The CDR3 DNA reads as TGCGCCAGCAGCTTGGACGACAGGGTAGGCTATGGCTACACCTTC. The variable domain in full, completed from reference TRBV5-1 and TRBJ1-2, reads KAGVTQTPRYLIKTRGQQVTLSCSPISGHRSVSWYQQTPGQGLQFLFEYFSETQRNKGNFPGRFSGRQFSNSRSEMNVSTLELGDSALYLCASSLDDRVGYGYTFGSGTRLTVV.

This clonotype has a single count. It may be a read error: a sequence one base away is much more abundant. J is TRBJ1-5 and V is TRBV2, with D hard to call. CDR1 and CDR2 from the germline V gene are SNHLY and FYNNEI. V lost 5 bases, J lost 1 base, and 15 bases lay in between. The CDR3 contains 16 residues. CDR3 loop: CASSSQSLESNQPQHF. As DNA, the CDR3 is TGTGCCAGCAGTTCACAGAGTTTAGAAAGCAATCAGCCCCAGCATTTT.

A remark on this clonotype: With a much larger clone just one base away, this may be a read error. This chain uses TRBV6-1 with TRBJ2-2, with D possibly TRBD2 on 6 matching bases. Germline lookup yields CDR1 MNHNS and CDR2 SASEGT. This CDR3 comprises 15 residues. This CDR3 reads CASSRDFTNTGGLFF. CDR3 DNA sequence: TGTGCCAGCAGTCGAGACTTCACAAACACCGGGGGGCTGTTTTTT.

The table lists this clonotype with many counts. A junction end diverges from the germline sequence, so it may reflect a read error. V usage is TRBV2 and J usage is TRBJ2-2, with a possible D match to TRBD2 (5 bases). The germline V gene has CDR1 SNHLY and CDR2 FYNNEI. This CDR3 is 13 amino acids long. The DNA of the CDR3 is TGTGCCAGCAGAGGCAGTGGTTCCGGGGAGCTGTCTTTT. Protein sequence: CASRGSGSGELSF.

This clonotype has at least ten counts. This sequence joins TRBV3-1 and TRBJ2-7, with 11 bases identical to TRBD2. CDR3 size: 15 residues. The germline V gene has CDR1 LGHDT and CDR2 YNNKEL (reference sequence). V lost 3 bases to trimming and J lost 6 bases; unmatched junction nucleotides: 7. For the CDR3, the DNA is TGTGCCAGCAGCCAGGGACTAGCGGAGGAGGTCGAGCAGTACTTC. This sequence encodes CASSQGLAEEVEQYF.

This clonotype was detected ten times or more. In DNA form, the CDR3 reads TGTGCCAGCTCAGAGACCCTGGCGGAGACCCAGTACTTC. Translated: CASSETLAETQYF. The chain has TRBV18 and TRBJ2-5; no firm D call. The CDR3 loop spans 13 amino acids. CDR1 is KGHSH, CDR2 LQKENI, per germline. Trimming cost V 5 bases and J 5 bases, with 12 bases left between them.

This clonotype turned up a few times. The CDR3, as DNA: TGTGCCAGCAGCTTAGCATCGGGGTTGAAGAACGAGCAGTACTTC. Its protein product is CASSLASGLKNEQYF. The chain combines TRBV7-9 with TRBJ2-7, with TRBD2 as a possible D gene (5 bases). V lost 0 bases, J lost 5 bases, and 14 bases lay in between. Germline lookup yields CDR1 SEHNR and CDR2 FQNEAQ (reference sequence). This CDR3 spans 15 amino acids.

With regard to this clonotype: A junction boundary mismatches the germline segment, possibly from a read error. V is TRBV11-3 and J is TRBJ1-1; no reliable D call. The germline V gene has CDR1 SGHNT and CDR2 YENEEA. The CDR3 covers 14 residues. CDR3 coding DNA: TGTGCCTGCAGCCCCCTCATTTTTGGGACTGAAGCTTTCTTT. This translates into CACSPLIFGTEAFF.

This clonotype was recorded many times. The chain recombines TRBV3-1 with TRBJ1-2, with D perhaps TRBD1 (6 bases). V gave up 6 bases and J gave up 10 bases, with 15 bases separating them. Germline V gene data show CDR1 as LGHDT and CDR2 as YNNKEL (reference sequence). The CDR3 has 12 residues. The CDR3 reads CASSATGNYYTF. CDR3 in DNA: TGTGCCAGCAGTGCTACAGGGAACTACTACACCTTC.

V is TRBV7-9 and J is TRBJ1-4; 8 bases agree with TRBD1. With 4 bases clipped from V and 5 bases from J, the junction kept 12 bases outside the gene matches. CDR1 is SEHNR and CDR2 is FQNEAQ in the germline V gene (reference sequence). This CDR3 is 17 amino acids long. CDR3 DNA: TGTGCCAGCAGCTCCCGCGAGACAGGGGCCAGAAATGAAAAACTGTTTTTT. Amino acid sequence: CASSSRETGARNEKLFF.

Ten or more counts support this clonotype. The chain combines TRBV6-5 with TRBJ1-3; D ambiguous. Trimming took 2 bases from V and 4 from J, leaving 9 bases between them. Germline V gene lookup returns CDR1 MNHEY and CDR2 SVGAGI. The CDR3 sequence is 14 residues long. The CDR3 coding sequence is TGTGCCAGCAGTTACGTGGGGTTCGGAAACACCATATATTTT. It codes for CASSYVGFGNTIYF.

This clonotype has ten or more counts. The V gene is TRBV5-8, the J gene TRBJ2-3; a possible D gene is TRBD1 (5 bases). This CDR3 has 14 residues. CDR1 and CDR2 from the germline V gene are SGHTS and YDEGEE. V lost 1 base to trimming and J lost 2 bases, with 8 bases between them. CDR3 amino acids: CASSLRQYTDTQYF. In DNA form, the CDR3 reads TGTGCCAGCAGCTTGAGACAGTACACAGATACGCAGTATTTT.

Many counts were recorded for this clonotype. This chain connects TRBV6-1 to TRBJ2-5; D possibly corresponds to TRBD1 (6 bases). The V gene lost 6 bases and the J gene lost 6 bases, with 17 bases spanning the gap. This CDR3 has 14 amino acids. CDR1 and CDR2 (germline): MNHNS, SASEGT. CDR3 in amino acids: CASRSNRVAQTQYF. The CDR3 bases are TGTGCCAGCAGGTCAAACAGGGTTGCGCAGACCCAGTACTTC.

This clonotype has ten or more counts. A read error may account for a junction end that differs from germline. The genes are TRBV7-3 and TRBJ2-3; 8 bases agree with TRBD2. Germline V lookup: CDR1 SGHTA, CDR2 FQGTGA. The CDR3 runs 16 residues. The CDR3 loop reads CASRLTAGGVGDTQYF. Written as DNA, the CDR3 is TGTGCCAGCAGGTTAACGGCGGGGGGTGTGGGAGATACGCAGTATTTT.

This clonotype has a count of ten or more. This sequence joins TRBV6-4 and TRBJ2-2; 11 bases agree with TRBD1. The germline V gene has CDR1 MRHNA and CDR2 SNTAGT. The CDR3 length is 15 residues. The junction had 0 bases not matched to a gene; V was cut back by 2 bases and J by 4 bases. CDR3 protein: CASSDGTGGTGELFF. In DNA, the CDR3 is TGTGCCAGCAGTGACGGGACAGGGGGCACCGGGGAGCTGTTTTTT.

This clonotype was detected ten times or more. The rearrangement links TRBV5-1 to TRBJ1-2, with D tentatively TRBD1 (5 bases). V lost 4 bases and J lost 4, with 11 bases in between. Germline values: CDR1 SGHRS, CDR2 YFSETQ. This CDR3 has 13 amino acids. CDR3 residues: CASSADRSYGYTF. CDR3 nucleotides: TGCGCCAGCAGCGCCGACAGAAGCTATGGCTACACCTTC.

This clonotype occurred many times. The V and J genes are TRBV3-1 and TRBJ2-6, with D possibly TRBD2 on 5 matching bases. The CDR3 length is 16 residues. The V gene's germline CDR1 is LGHDT and CDR2 YNNKEL (reference sequence). The V end was cut by 7 bases, the J end by 4 bases, with 17 bases between. The CDR3 DNA reads TGTGCCAGCACCCCTTCACTAGTGGGCGGGGCCAACGTCCTGACTTTC. Amino acids: CASTPSLVGGANVLTF.

This clonotype was recorded once. DNA for the CDR3: TGTGCCAGCAGCCCACGGGACAGGGGGAACACCGGGGAGCTGTTTTTT. Residues: CASSPRDRGNTGELFF. V is TRBV7-2 and J is TRBJ2-2, with TRBD1 identical over 10 bases. After removal of 5 bases from V and 1 base from J, the junction contained 4 bases not matched to a gene. CDR3 length: 16 amino acids. CDR1 is SGHTA and CDR2 is FQGNSA in the germline V gene.

J is TRBJ2-7 and V is TRBV5-1; 9 bases are a match to TRBD2. This CDR3 contains 15 residues. Germline loops: CDR1 SGHRS, CDR2 YFSETQ. Germline trimming cut 3 bases from V and 4 bases from J; bases unmatched to any gene: 8. The CDR3 loop is CASSSSGLASYEQYF. CDR3 DNA sequence: TGCGCCAGCAGCTCCTCGGGACTAGCTTCTTACGAGCAGTACTTC.

The rearrangement uses TRBV19 and TRBJ2-5; D remains unclear. This CDR3 is built from 13 residues. The germline V gene encodes CDR1 LNHDA and CDR2 SQIVND (reference sequence). Trimming took off 3 bases at V and 0 bases at J, with 5 bases between the two ends. The CDR3 DNA reads as TGTGCCAGTAGTATTCAGAACCAAGAGACCCAGTACTTC. This encodes CASSIQNQETQYF.

Details on this clonotype: Being one base from a much bigger clone, this may be a read error. The V and J genes are TRBV7-2 and TRBJ2-7; D is unresolved. V dropped 5 bases and J dropped 8 bases, with 16 bases sitting between them. Germline loops: CDR1 SGHTA, CDR2 FQGNSA. The CDR3 length is 13 residues. CDR3 sequence (DNA): TGTGCCAGCAGCCCCGGAACTCTGCTCAAGCAGTACTTC. It yields the protein CASSPGTLLKQYF.

In its sample, this clonotype was seen many times. The gene calls are TRBV30 and TRBJ2-5; tentatively, D is TRBD2 (7 bases). Trimming took 0 bases from V and 5 from J, leaving 13 bases between them. Germline V gene data show CDR1 as GTSNPN and CDR2 as SVGIG (reference sequence). The CDR3 runs to 14 residues. The CDR3 here is CAWSVQQGGETQYF. CDR3 nucleotides: TGTGCCTGGAGTGTACAACAGGGAGGGGAGACCCAGTACTTC.

The chain employs TRBV20-1 and TRBJ2-3, with 7 nucleotides matching TRBD2. The germline CDR1 and CDR2 sequences are DFQATT and SNEGSKA (reference sequence). With V trimmed by 3 bases and J by 0 bases, 24 bases remained unmatched. The CDR3 extends over 21 amino acids. CDR3 sequence reads: CSASGWSFKNRGRDSTDTQYF. In DNA, the CDR3 is TGCAGTGCTAGTGGCTGGTCTTTTAAGAATCGGGGGAGGGATAGCACAGATACGCAGTATTTT.

The V gene is TRBV12-3 or TRBV12-4, the J gene TRBJ1-1; TRBD1 agrees at 7 bases. V lost 5 bases, J lost 5 bases, and 8 bases stayed unmatched. CDR3 length: 14 residues. CDR3 sequence reads: CASSPRGDRTEAFF. CDR3 in DNA: TGTGCCAGCAGTCCCAGGGGGGATCGGACTGAAGCTTTCTTT.

This clonotype was seen repeatedly, ten times or more. The chain links TRBV29-1 to TRBJ2-2, with TRBD2 identical over 9 bases. Unmatched junction bases numbered 11, after V lost 5 bases and J lost 4 bases. Looked up from germline, CDR1 is SQVTM and CDR2 is ANQGSEA. The CDR3 totals 16 residues. The CDR3 sequence: CSVSGGGAAVTGELFF. In DNA, the CDR3 is TGCAGCGTTTCTGGCGGGGGGGCGGCGGTCACCGGGGAGCTGTTTTTT.

This clonotype was counted ten times or more. J is TRBJ2-7 and V is TRBV10-3; D perhaps matches TRBD1 (6 bases). The CDR3 contains 16 residues. Trimming took off 0 bases at V and 0 bases at J, with 12 bases between the two ends. The germline V gene encodes CDR1 ENHRY and CDR2 SYGVKD. In DNA form, the CDR3 reads TGTGCCATCAGTGAGTCTATAGGGGGAAGCTCCTACGAGCAGTACTTC. Amino acid sequence: CAISESIGGSSYEQYF.

This clonotype was observed at least ten times. V gene TRBV19 combines with J gene TRBJ2-7; TRBD1 matches at 7 bases. Germline trimming cut 4 bases from V and 5 bases from J; bases unmatched to any gene: 14. The CDR3 has 16 amino acids. The V gene's germline CDR1 is LNHDA and CDR2 SQIVND (reference sequence). CDR3: CASSTLDRQRWNEQYF. CDR3 DNA: TGTGCCAGTAGTACCTTGGACAGGCAAAGGTGGAACGAGCAGTACTTC.

This clonotype was counted many times. The V and J genes are TRBV20-1 and TRBJ2-3; the match to TRBD2 covers 8 bases. The CDR3 is 13 amino acids. The junction had 7 bases not matched to a gene; V was cut back by 5 bases and J by 6 bases. The germline gives CDR1 DFQATT, CDR2 SNEGSKA (reference sequence). Here the CDR3 reads CSAFSGGYDTQYF. CDR3 DNA sequence: TGCAGTGCTTTCTCGGGGGGGTATGATACGCAGTATTTT.

In its sample, this clonotype was seen many times. The chain links TRBV7-9 to TRBJ1-2, with TRBD1 identical over 9 bases. This CDR3 has 13 amino acids. CDR1 is SEHNR, CDR2 FQNEAQ, per germline (reference sequence). With V trimmed by 5 bases and J by 8 bases, 6 bases remained unmatched. The CDR3 DNA is TGTGCCAGCAGCGATGACAGGGGGTTCGGCTACACCTTC. It codes for CASSDDRGFGYTF.